This T cell receptor beta chain comes out of a study of T cell responses to AZD1222 COVID-19 vaccine. Study results and limitations: Among vaccine-associated CD4 TCRs, coverage spanned spike, with dominance at 160-218 and 743-854. Nearly half of unique spike-specific TCRs reportedly avoided B.1.351 and B.1.1.7 mutated regions. Of the AZD1222 recipients, only six or seven were seropositive at baseline.

Sequencing was performed with immunoSEQ multiplex PCR; in TCRdb, only in-frame clones are kept and a portion is missing. The table records approximately 100,000 clones, around 94% of them present only once. On this clone itself: Antigen specificity is unknown.

The sample in question was peripheral blood, obtained on day 0 of AZD1222 vaccination. The receptor comes from an adult in good health.

The CDR3 spells CASSSRSWADEKLFF. Written as DNA, the CDR3 is TGTGCCAGCAGTTCACGGAGTTGGGCAGATGAAAAACTGTTTTTT. The chain links TRBV6-5 to TRBJ1-4; D gene ambiguous. The V and J ends lost 4 bases and 6 bases respectively, with 15 bases between them. The CDR3 spans 15 residues. Germline V CDR1 and CDR2: MNHEY, SVGAGI.